One T cell receptor beta chain is described in this entry. The data belong to a study of T cell changes during pregnancy in multiple sclerosis. V shed 5 bases and J shed 1 base, with 9 bases lying between them. CDR3 length equals 14 residues. From germline, CDR1 is SGHNT and CDR2 YYREEE (reference sequence). Clones were sequenced by immunoSEQ multiplex PCR, and TCRdb holds only the in-frame ones, with some missing. Seen here are 15,000 to 20,000 clones, more than 70% observed once, and the top ten hold approximately 1.2%. The rearrangement links TRBV5-4 to TRBJ2-2; D uncertain. The sequence was collected from a female donor in good health, enrolled as a control in a pregnancy study. The specimen was CD4+ T cells from peripheral blood mononuclear cells, collected in the first trimester of pregnancy. The CDR3 loop is CASRLFGNTGELFF. In DNA form, the CDR3 reads TGTGCCAGCAGACTCTTTGGGAACACCGGGGAGCTGTTTTTT.